This T cell receptor beta chain is drawn from a study of T cells after yellow fever vaccination. TCRdb reprocessed the 5' RACE reads with MiXCR, giving one entry per CDR3 protein. The table records 150,000 to 200,000 distinct CDR3 sequences, around 9% of them present only once. Trimming took off 5 bases at V and 1 base at J, with 9 bases between the two ends. Germline V gene data show CDR1 as SGHAT and CDR2 as FQNNGV. The CDR3 is 13 residues long. V gene TRBV11-2 combines with J gene TRBJ2-7; D is possibly TRBD1 (6 bases). This specimen consisted of CD8+ T cells sorted from PBMCs, obtained 45 days after the yellow fever booster vaccination. The receptor comes from a man in his late teens or twenties who received the YFV17D yellow fever vaccine. The DNA of the CDR3 is TGTGCCAGCAGCCAGACAGGATCCTACGAGCAGTACTTC. This translates into CASSQTGSYEQYF.